The entry below gives a single T cell receptor beta chain sequence along with its context. The data belong to a study of blood T cell repertoires in COVID-19. Overall study context: Sources were T cells, B-cell-depleted T cells, or PBMCs; the material itself was cDNA or gDNA.

Method: immunoSEQ multiplex PCR; TCRdb's copy keeps in-frame clones and lacks some. The top ten hold over 25% of the sample, which has some 150,000 clones, about 86% seen once. Deletions cut 6 bases from V and 5 bases from J, with 13 bases between. CDR1 and CDR2 from the germline V gene are MNHEY and SVGAGI. The CDR3 is made up of 13 amino acids. The chain couples TRBV6-5 to TRBJ1-2; D perhaps matches TRBD1 (5 bases). This clonotype originated in an older woman with acute or convalescent COVID-19. The specimen sequenced was peripheral blood. For the CDR3, the DNA is TGTGCCAGCAGCGCTGACGGGGGTTATGGCTACACCTTC. Amino acid sequence: CASSADGGYGYTF.